Shown below are 28 T cell receptor beta chains from a single sample sequenced in a study of blood T cell repertoires in COVID-19. Profiled with immunoSEQ multiplex PCR; TCRdb holds only in-frame clones, not every one. The sample includes 150,000 to 200,000 clones, 70% to 80% seen only once; the top ten take around 5.4%. Sequenced material: peripheral blood. Source of these receptors: a woman between 35 and 50 years old with COVID-19, enrolled during active disease.

This clone was seen a handful of times. The chain couples TRBV10-1 to TRBJ2-2; tentative D call: TRBD1 (6 bases). This CDR3 spans 15 amino acids. Germline V gene lookup returns CDR1 WNHNN and CDR2 SYGVQD (reference sequence). V was trimmed by 3 bases and J by 4 bases, leaving 12 bases between them. CDR3 DNA sequence: TGCGCCAGCAGTGAATATACAGGGTCCACCGGGGAGCTGTTTTTT. Translation gives CASSEYTGSTGELFF.

The chain has TRBV18 and TRBJ2-5; no clear D. The germline V gene encodes CDR1 KGHSH and CDR2 LQKENI. CDR3 length: 13 residues. V was clipped by 0 bases and J by 5 bases, with 7 bases between them. The CDR3 loop reads CASSPPIAETQYF. In nucleotides, the CDR3 is TGTGCCAGCTCACCACCGATCGCGGAGACCCAGTACTTC.

The rearrangement joins TRBV3-1 (or the pseudogene TRBV3-2) to TRBJ2-3; 12 positions agree with TRBD2. V lost 0 bases and J lost 6; bases outside the gene matches: 16. The germline V gene encodes CDR1 LGHDT and CDR2 YNNKEL (reference sequence). The CDR3 consists of 20 residues. This CDR3 is CASSQEHHGTSGSLLDTQYF. The CDR3 nucleotides are TGTGCCAGCAGCCAAGAACACCACGGGACTAGCGGGTCCCTTTTGGATACGCAGTATTTT.

Here the CDR3 reads CASSLGGGGPGDTQYF. In DNA form, the CDR3 reads TGTGCCAGCAGCTTAGGGGGAGGCGGGCCCGGGGATACGCAGTATTTT. The chain links TRBV7-2 to TRBJ2-3; tentative D call: TRBD2 (6 bases). The V end was cut by 1 base, the J end by 6 bases, with 17 bases between. CDR3 length equals 16 residues. Germline V gene sequence: CDR1 SGHTA, CDR2 FQGNSA.

The chain links TRBV5-6 to TRBJ2-7, with a tentative D call TRBD1 (5 bases). The V gene's germline CDR1 is SGHDT and CDR2 YYEEEE. The CDR3 extends over 14 amino acids. Trimming cost V 4 bases and J 2 bases, with 13 bases left between them. The CDR3 DNA reads as TGTGCCAGCAGCCATGACAGCCTGCCCTACGAGCAGTACTTC. It translates to CASSHDSLPYEQYF. Filled out from reference TRBV5-6 and TRBJ2-7, the complete variable domain reads DAGVTQSPTHLIKTRGQQVTLRCSPKSGHDTVSWYQQALGQGPQFIFQYYEEEERQRGNFPDRFSGHQFPNYSSELNVNALLLGDSALYLCASSHDSLPYEQYFGPGTRLTVT.

V gene TRBV6-5 combines with J gene TRBJ1-5, with unresolved D. Germline V gives CDR1 MNHEY, CDR2 SVGAGI. The CDR3 covers 15 residues. V was shortened by 0 bases and J by 0 bases, with 6 bases between the two germline ends. CDR3 loop: CASSYSSGSNQPQHF. CDR3 nucleotides: TGTGCCAGCAGTTACTCGAGCGGTAGCAATCAGCCCCAGCATTTT.

The gene calls are TRBV5-4 and TRBJ1-4; D ambiguous. The length of the CDR3 is 15 residues. V lost 5 bases, J lost 2 bases, and 13 bases lay in between. Germline V gives CDR1 SGHNT, CDR2 YYREEE (reference sequence). For the CDR3, the DNA is TGTGCCAGCAGTGTCGGACTGTCCACTAATGAAAAACTGTTTTTT. Amino acid sequence: CASSVGLSTNEKLFF.

The chain employs TRBV19 and TRBJ1-6; D not resolved. The CDR3 consists of 17 residues. Looked up from germline, CDR1 is LNHDA and CDR2 is SQIVND (reference sequence). With 0 bases removed from V and 13 bases from J, the gap between germline ends came to 22 bases. The CDR3 nucleotides read TGTGCCAGTAGTATAGATCTACTAACTAGACCGGACTTCCCCCTCCACTTT. Protein: CASSIDLLTRPDFPLHF.

V is TRBV5-4 and J is TRBJ2-2; 9 bases are a match to TRBD1. Germline-derived CDR1 and CDR2 are SGHNT and YYREEE (reference sequence). The CDR3 loop spans 16 amino acids. The junction had 11 bases not matched to a gene; V was cut back by 5 bases and J by 6 bases. The CDR3 DNA reads as TGTGCCAGCAGGTCAACAGGGGGCGTCAGGTCCGGGGAGCTGTTTTTT. Its translation: CASRSTGGVRSGELFF.

J is TRBJ2-3 and V is TRBV5-1, with 9 bases aligning to TRBD1. V lost 4 bases, J lost 2 bases, and 5 bases stayed unmatched. The CDR3 spans 15 residues. Germline V gives CDR1 SGHRS, CDR2 YFSETQ. The CDR3 nucleotides are TGCGCCAGCAGCCCAGGACAGGGGAACACAGATACGCAGTATTTT. Amino acids: CASSPGQGNTDTQYF.

The rearrangement joins TRBV2 to TRBJ1-2; a possible D gene is TRBD1 (6 bases). This CDR3 spans 14 amino acids. Trimming cost V 6 bases and J 3 bases, with 14 bases left between them. Germline-derived CDR1 and CDR2 are SNHLY and FYNNEI. CDR3 loop: CASRRTANHYGYTF. CDR3 bases: TGTGCCAGCAGGCGGACAGCCAACCACTATGGCTACACCTTC.

This rearrangement joins TRBV5-1 to TRBJ1-4; unclear D gene. V was clipped by 1 base and J by 1 base, with 11 bases between them. This CDR3 is built from 16 residues. Germline CDR1 and CDR2: SGHRS and YFSETQ. The CDR3 loop is CASSLQPRGTNEKLFF. DNA for the CDR3: TGCGCCAGCAGCTTGCAGCCCAGAGGAACTAATGAAAAACTGTTTTTT.

The V and J genes are TRBV19 and TRBJ1-2; 8 bases are a match to TRBD1. This CDR3 has 15 residues. The ends lost 5 bases at V and 4 bases at J; junction bases unmatched: 9. Germline values: CDR1 LNHDA, CDR2 SQIVND (reference sequence). CDR3 amino acids: CASSSGQGGGYGYTF. The CDR3 DNA follows: TGTGCCAGTAGTTCAGGACAGGGTGGTGGCTATGGCTACACCTTC.

CDR3 coding DNA: TGTGCCAGCAGTTACTCAAAAGAAGCCCCCGAGCAGTACTTC. It yields the protein CASSYSKEAPEQYF. The rearrangement links TRBV6-5 to TRBJ2-7; D is unresolved. V gave up 0 bases and J gave up 6 bases, with 12 bases separating them. There are 14 residues in the CDR3. CDR1 is MNHEY and CDR2 is SVGAGI in the germline V gene.

This chain links TRBV5-8 with TRBJ1-1; D not certain. CDR1 SGHTS and CDR2 YDEGEE come from the germline V gene. Trimming left V 3 bases short and J 4 bases short, with 10 bases between. The length of the CDR3 is 13 residues. CDR3 bases: TGTGCCAGCAGCTCCGGTCGAGGCACTGAAGCTTTCTTT. Amino acids: CASSSGRGTEAFF.

The rearrangement links TRBV10-3 to TRBJ2-7, with a weak D call TRBD2 (7 bases). Germline values: CDR1 ENHRY, CDR2 SYGVKD. This CDR3 is 16 amino acids long. V dropped 0 bases and J dropped 0 bases, with 12 bases sitting between them. CDR3 nucleotides: TGTGCCATCAGTGAGTCGAGGGGGGGGGACTCCTACGAGCAGTACTTC. Encoded protein: CAISESRGGDSYEQYF.

The chain joins TRBV11-2 to TRBJ2-1, with D perhaps TRBD2 (6 bases). CDR3 length: 14 amino acids. The ends were cut back, 1 base at V and 6 bases at J, with 10 bases in the middle. Germline lookup yields CDR1 SGHAT and CDR2 FQNNGV. The CDR3 nucleotides read TGTGCCAGCAGCTTAGCGGGAGTGAGCAATGAGCAGTTCTTC. Encoded protein: CASSLAGVSNEQFF. The whole variable domain, remainder taken from reference TRBV11-2 and TRBJ2-1, is EAGVAQSPRYKIIEKRQSVAFWCNPISGHATLYWYQQILGQGPKLLIQFQNNGVVDDSQLPKDRFSAERLKGVDSTLKIQPAKLEDSAVYLCASSLAGVSNEQFFGPGTRLTVL.

V gene TRBV6-5 combines with J gene TRBJ2-2; possible D gene TRBD1, 5 bases. Germline V lookup: CDR1 MNHEY, CDR2 SVGAGI. The CDR3 extends over 14 amino acids. V lost 5 bases and J lost 1, with 8 bases in between. The chain's CDR3 is CASSLDRNTGELFF. Written as DNA, the CDR3 is TGTGCCAGCAGTCTCGACAGGAACACCGGGGAGCTGTTTTTT.

The rearrangement joins TRBV19 to TRBJ1-1; D gene unclear. The V end lost 10 bases, the J end lost 8 bases, and 17 bases lay between the germline ends. Looked up from germline, CDR1 is LNHDA and CDR2 is SQIVND (reference sequence). This CDR3 is built from 12 residues. The CDR3 reads CATPLPTREAFF. The CDR3 DNA reads as TGTGCCACCCCCCTCCCGACTCGGGAAGCTTTCTTT.

This rearrangement joins TRBV27 to TRBJ1-3; 10 nucleotides agree with TRBD1. There are 15 residues in the CDR3. CDR1 and CDR2 from the germline V gene are MNHEY and SMNVEV (reference sequence). The V gene end was trimmed by 5 bases and the J gene end by 11 bases; junction bases not matched to a gene: 12. The CDR3 loop is CASSPGTGVGMSIYF. The CDR3 nucleotides read TGTGCCAGCAGTCCCGGGACAGGGGTCGGGATGTCCATATATTTT.

In this sample, this clone turned up a few times. The rearrangement links TRBV6-6 to TRBJ1-1, with a possible D match to TRBD1 (6 bases). Deletions cut 6 bases from V and 0 bases from J, with 14 bases between. The CDR3 totals 15 residues. Germline CDR1 is MNHNY and CDR2 is SVGAGI (reference sequence). The CDR3 spells CASRPLDRMNTEAFF. The CDR3 nucleotides are TGTGCCAGCAGACCCTTGGACAGAATGAACACTGAAGCTTTCTTT.

This chain uses TRBV3-1 (or the pseudogene TRBV3-2) with TRBJ1-2; a possible D gene is TRBD1 (5 bases). This CDR3 is 13 amino acids long. Germline V gene lookup returns CDR1 LGHDT and CDR2 YNNKEL (reference sequence). Trimming removed 1 base from V and 6 bases from J, with 9 bases in between. The CDR3 nucleotides are TGTGCCAGCAGCCAAGGGGCGGGGGATGGCTACACCTTC. Translated, it gives CASSQGAGDGYTF.

This clone was seen a handful of times. This chain joins TRBV2 and TRBJ2-7; 8 bases line up with TRBD1. The CDR3 has 15 amino acids. Trimming at V came to 6 bases and at J to 1 base, leaving 8 bases not matched to a gene. In germline, CDR1 is SNHLY, CDR2 FYNNEI. DNA of the CDR3: TGTGCCAGCAGCCCCACAGGGGGAGTATCCTACGAGCAGTACTTC. Amino acid sequence: CASSPTGGVSYEQYF.

V usage is TRBV19 and J usage is TRBJ2-5; D is unresolved. This CDR3 is built from 15 residues. V gave up 4 bases and J gave up 1 base, with 13 bases separating them. Germline V gene data show CDR1 as LNHDA and CDR2 as SQIVND (reference sequence). CDR3 in DNA: TGTGCCAGTAGTAGGGCTGGCGCGCTCCAAGAGACCCAGTACTTC. This codes for CASSRAGALQETQYF.

The CDR3 region has the DNA TGCGCCAGCAGCTTGGCCCACAGGGTGTACGAGCAGTACTTC. It translates to CASSLAHRVYEQYF. This chain uses TRBV5-1 with TRBJ2-7; D perhaps matches TRBD1 (6 bases). Germline CDR1 and CDR2: SGHRS and YFSETQ. The length of the CDR3 is 14 residues. V was shortened by 0 bases and J by 4 bases, with 11 bases between the two germline ends.

The table lists this clone with a count of one. The V and J genes are TRBV2 and TRBJ1-2; D is undetermined. With 4 bases removed from V and 1 base from J, the gap between germline ends came to 10 bases. From germline, CDR1 is SNHLY and CDR2 FYNNEI. The CDR3 consists of 14 residues. The CDR3 sequence is CASSVYSNNYGYTF. Here the CDR3 DNA reads TGTGCCAGCAGTGTATACAGCAATAACTATGGCTACACCTTC. The whole variable domain, remainder taken from reference TRBV2 and TRBJ1-2, is EPEVTQTPSHQVTQMGQEVILRCVPISNHLYFYWYRQILGQKVEFLVSFYNNEISEKSEIFDDQFSVERPDGSNFTLKIRSTKLEDSAMYFCASSVYSNNYGYTFGSGTRLTVV.

Relative to its sample, this clone is medium-sized (0.01 to 0.1%). Other DNA sequences in this specimen translate into the identical CDR3. The J gene is TRBJ2-2, the V gene TRBV18; D gene uncertain. Germline values: CDR1 KGHSH, CDR2 LQKENI. The CDR3 contains 13 residues. V lost 6 bases to trimming and J lost 7 bases, with 12 bases between them. The CDR3, as DNA: TGTGCCAGCTCGCCCAGTCGTGGCGGGGAGCTGTTTTTT. Protein: CASSPSRGGELFF.

This sequence joins TRBV5-1 and TRBJ2-1, with 7 bases identical to TRBD2. This CDR3 has 15 residues. V was clipped by 2 bases and J by 3 bases; unmatched bases: 5. CDR1 is SGHRS, CDR2 YFSETQ, per germline. The CDR3 DNA sequence: TGCGCCAGCAGCTTCGGCGGCGGGGGCTACAATGAGCAGTTCTTC. As protein: CASSFGGGGYNEQFF.